Each of the 32 T cell receptor beta chains below was sequenced from the same sample in a study of cytomegalovirus exposure and HLA in healthy donors. TCRdb's table, derived via immunoSEQ multiplex PCR, lists solely in-frame clones and lacks some. The sample lists about 250,000 clones; about 90% were seen once. Material for sequencing was PBMCs. The source is a man aged 18 to 35 in good health and CMV-seropositive.

The table lists this clone with a count of one. The chain joins TRBV5-1 to TRBJ2-5, with 7 bases identical to TRBD1. Germline values: CDR1 SGHRS, CDR2 YFSETQ. This CDR3 is built from 16 residues. V was pared by 1 base and J by 4 bases, with 10 bases of the junction left unmatched. The CDR3 DNA reads as TGCGCCAGCAGCTTGTCCAGACAGGGTATGGGAGAGACCCAGTACTTC. Translated, it gives CASSLSRQGMGETQYF.

The chain combines TRBV2 with TRBJ1-3; D may be TRBD1 (5 bases). Germline V gives CDR1 SNHLY, CDR2 FYNNEI. The V end lost 3 bases, the J end lost 9 bases, and 15 bases lay between the germline ends. The CDR3 has 14 amino acids. This CDR3 is CASSDSPLTVTIYF. CDR3 nucleotides: TGTGCCAGCAGTGACTCACCCTTGACAGTCACCATATATTTT.

This chain joins TRBV7-2 and TRBJ2-7; D is ambiguous. V was clipped by 2 bases and J by 5 bases, with 16 bases between them. CDR1 is SGHTA and CDR2 is FQGNSA in the germline V gene. There are 15 residues in the CDR3. CDR3: CASSLIMVLGNEQYF. The DNA of the CDR3 is TGTGCCAGCAGCTTAATTATGGTGTTAGGGAACGAGCAGTACTTC.

V gene TRBV30 combines with J gene TRBJ2-7, with 10 nucleotides matching TRBD2. The germline V gene encodes CDR1 GTSNPN and CDR2 SVGIG (reference sequence). The CDR3 contains 16 residues. J gave up 9 bases and V 0 bases, and 14 bases lay outside the gene matches. CDR3 protein: CAWSVSELAGEQWQYF. CDR3 bases: TGTGCCTGGAGTGTATCCGAGCTAGCGGGAGAACAGTGGCAGTACTTC. Full variable domain (missing parts from reference TRBV30 and TRBJ2-7): SQTIHQWPATLVQPVGSPLSLECTVEGTSNPNLYWYRQAAGRGLQLLFYSVGIGQISSEVPQNLSASRPQDRQFILSSKKLLLSDSGFYLCAWSVSELAGEQWQYFGPGTRLTVT.

The chain carries TRBV21-1 and TRBJ1-1. TRBV21-1 counts as a pseudogene. CDR3 length equals 15 residues. The CDR3 DNA reads as TGTGCCAGCAGCAAAGCGCCGACAGGAGGGGTGAAAGCTTTCTTT. Its translation is CASSKAPTGGVKAFF.

The chain couples TRBV7-6 to TRBJ2-3; no firm D call. Per the germline V gene, CDR1 is SGHVS and CDR2 is FNYEAQ. V shed 0 bases and J shed 0 bases, with 4 bases lying between them. This CDR3 has 14 residues. Here the CDR3 DNA reads TGTGCCAGCAGCTTAGCGACTAGCACAGATACGCAGTATTTT. As protein: CASSLATSTDTQYF.

The chain combines TRBV29-1 with TRBJ1-2; no clear D gene. V shed 1 base and J shed 4 bases, with 16 bases lying between them. This CDR3 is built from 15 residues. Germline V gene lookup returns CDR1 SQVTM and CDR2 ANQGSEA. CDR3 sequence (DNA): TGCAGCGTTGAAGTTGGGCCAGCCCTCCTCTATGGCTACACCTTC. Its protein product is CSVEVGPALLYGYTF. Filled out from reference TRBV29-1 and TRBJ1-2, the complete variable domain reads SAVISQKPSRDICQRGTSLTIQCQVDSQVTMMFWYRQQPGQSLTLIATANQGSEATYESGFVIDKFPISRPNLTFSTLTVSNMSPEDSSIYLCSVEVGPALLYGYTFGSGTRLTVV.

This chain uses TRBV9 with TRBJ2-1, with 7 bases identical to TRBD2. The V segment lost 1 base and the J segment 0 bases; nucleotides outside the gene matches: 10. The V gene's germline CDR1 is SGDLS and CDR2 YYNGEE. This CDR3 is 18 amino acids long. The chain's CDR3 is CASSVSGEGWSSYNEQFF. DNA of the CDR3: TGTGCCAGCAGCGTAAGCGGGGAGGGGTGGAGCTCCTACAATGAGCAGTTCTTC.

J is TRBJ1-1 and V is TRBV4-2; 8 positions match TRBD1. CDR3 length: 15 residues. Germline V lookup: CDR1 LGHNA, CDR2 YNFKEQ. V was pared by 3 bases and J by 5 bases, with 8 bases of the junction left unmatched. The CDR3, as DNA: TGTGCCAGCAGCCAGGTTGACAGGGACAGGACTGAAGCTTTCTTT. Translating it yields CASSQVDRDRTEAFF.

The chain joins TRBV27 to TRBJ1-5; D unresolved. This CDR3 region has 12 residues. The germline V gene encodes CDR1 MNHEY and CDR2 SMNVEV (reference sequence). Between the trimmed V and J ends, which lost 3 bases and 5 bases, there was a span of 5 bases. The CDR3 reads CASSFADQPQHF. DNA of the CDR3: TGTGCCAGCAGTTTTGCAGATCAGCCCCAGCATTTT.

The chain recombines TRBV5-1 with TRBJ2-7, with TRBD1 matching 8 bases. V was pared by 7 bases and J by 0 bases, with 12 bases of the junction left unmatched. The V gene's germline CDR1 is SGHRS and CDR2 YFSETQ. The CDR3 has 16 residues. In nucleotides, the CDR3 is TGCGCCAGCCACCCCAGGACAGGGATCAGCTCCTACGAGCAGTACTTC. Translated, it gives CASHPRTGISSYEQYF.

The chain uses TRBV9 and TRBJ1-1, with 8 bases lining up with TRBD1. The CDR3 covers 15 residues. Germline V gene lookup returns CDR1 SGDLS and CDR2 YYNGEE. The junction had 8 bases not matched to a gene; V was cut back by 3 bases and J by 4 bases. For the CDR3, the DNA is TGTGCCAGCAGCGCCCTGACAGGGGACGGCACTGAAGCTTTCTTT. Encoded protein: CASSALTGDGTEAFF. Variable domain in full (rest from reference TRBV9 and TRBJ1-1): DSGVTQTPKHLITATGQRVTLRCSPRSGDLSVYWYQQSLDQGLQFLIQYYNGEERAKGNILERFSAQQFPDLHSELNLSSLELGDSALYFCASSALTGDGTEAFFGQGTRLTVV.

V is TRBV19 and J is TRBJ1-1, with D possibly TRBD1 on 6 matching bases. CDR1 is LNHDA and CDR2 is SQIVND in the germline V gene (reference sequence). Trimming left V 0 bases short and J 7 bases short, with 9 bases between. This CDR3 has 13 residues. CDR3 coding DNA: TGTGCCAGTAGTATAGAGGAGGGGGGTGAAGCTTTCTTT. Its translation is CASSIEEGGEAFF.

In this sample, this clone turned up a few times. V usage is TRBV7-8 and J usage is TRBJ1-2, with TRBD1 matching 7 bases. CDR1 and CDR2 from the germline V gene are SGHVS and FQNEAQ. The CDR3 has 13 amino acids. The V segment lost 4 bases and the J segment 4 bases; nucleotides outside the gene matches: 3. The CDR3 nucleotides read TGTGCCAGCAGCTCTACAGGGGCCTATGGCTACACCTTC. Protein sequence: CASSSTGAYGYTF. Using reference TRBV7-8 and TRBJ1-2 for the parts outside the CDR3, the full variable domain is GAGVSQSPRYKVAKRGQDVALRCDPISGHVSLFWYQQALGQGPEFLTYFQNEAQLDKSGLPSDRFFAERPEGSVSTLKIQRTQQEDSAVYLCASSSTGAYGYTFGSGTRLTVV.

This CDR3 is CASSQHSDEQYF. CDR3 DNA sequence: TGTGCCAGCAGCCAACATTCGGACGAGCAGTACTTC. The rearrangement uses TRBV6-1 and TRBJ2-7; no firm D call. The germline V gene encodes CDR1 MNHNS and CDR2 SASEGT. CDR3 length: 12 amino acids. Deletions cut 6 bases from V and 5 bases from J, with 11 bases between.

The rearrangement uses TRBV27 and TRBJ1-4; TRBD1 matches at 7 bases. V shed 4 bases, J shed 13 bases, and the junction held 9 bases outside the gene matches. The CDR3 is 13 residues long. Germline CDR1 MNHEY, CDR2 SMNVEV (reference sequence). For the CDR3, the DNA is TGTGCCAGCAGTTCCGGACAGGCCCGCTTACTGTTTTTT. Protein sequence: CASSSGQARLLFF.

The chain recombines TRBV5-1 with TRBJ1-2, with 9 bases matching TRBD1. CDR1 is SGHRS, CDR2 YFSETQ, per germline. The CDR3 is made up of 15 amino acids. The junction had 5 bases not matched to a gene; V was cut back by 3 bases and J by 2 bases. The DNA of the CDR3 is TGCGCCAGCAGCTGGGGGACAGGGACGAACTATGGCTACACCTTC. Translation gives CASSWGTGTNYGYTF.

This clone was seen a few times. This chain connects TRBV18 to TRBJ1-1; D gene unclear. The CDR3 is 16 amino acids. Looked up from germline, CDR1 is KGHSH and CDR2 is LQKENI. V was cut by 2 bases and J by 0 bases, with 13 bases left in between. The CDR3 protein is CASSPRPVHVNTEAFF. The CDR3 bases are TGTGCCAGCTCACCAAGGCCCGTACACGTGAACACTGAAGCTTTCTTT.

The chain uses TRBV11-2 and TRBJ1-5; TRBD1 matches 10 bases. Germline V gives CDR1 SGHAT, CDR2 FQNNGV. The trim removed 3 bases at V and 7 bases at J, leaving 6 bases unmatched. This CDR3 has 15 residues. The CDR3 sequence is CASSFGTGDMQPQHF. DNA of the CDR3: TGTGCCAGCAGCTTTGGGACAGGGGATATGCAGCCCCAGCATTTT. Filled out from reference TRBV11-2 and TRBJ1-5, the complete variable domain reads EAGVAQSPRYKIIEKRQSVAFWCNPISGHATLYWYQQILGQGPKLLIQFQNNGVVDDSQLPKDRFSAERLKGVDSTLKIQPAKLEDSAVYLCASSFGTGDMQPQHFGDGTRLSIL.

This rearrangement joins TRBV7-3 to TRBJ1-2, with D possibly TRBD1 on 5 matching bases. The germline V and J ends were trimmed by 5 bases and 7 bases, with 14 bases remaining between them. The CDR3 is 13 amino acids. The germline V gene has CDR1 SGHTA and CDR2 FQGTGA. The CDR3 region has the DNA TGTGCCAGCAGCCCGATGGGGGGTAGTGGCTACACCTTC. It translates to CASSPMGGSGYTF. Based on the CDR3 plus reference TRBV7-3 and TRBJ1-2, the full variable domain is GAGVSQTPSNKVTEKGKYVELRCDPISGHTALYWYRQSLGQGPEFLIYFQGTGAADDSGLPNDRFFAVRPEGSVSTLKIQRTERGDSAVYLCASSPMGGSGYTFGSGTRLTVV.

This chain uses TRBV30 with TRBJ1-5; D is uncertain. Trimming left V 0 bases short and J 0 bases short, with 9 bases between. CDR3 length equals 15 residues. Per the germline V gene, CDR1 is GTSNPN and CDR2 is SVGIG (reference sequence). The CDR3 region has the DNA TGTGCCTGGAGTGTACCATTGAATAGCAATCAGCCCCAGCATTTT. Its protein is CAWSVPLNSNQPQHF.

The chain carries TRBV11-2 and TRBJ1-2, with D possibly matching TRBD1 (5 bases). Germline loops: CDR1 SGHAT, CDR2 FQNNGV. The CDR3 runs to 12 residues. Trimming took 1 base from V and 6 from J, leaving 6 bases between them. The CDR3 nucleotides are TGTGCCAGCAGCTTAGGCAGGGATGGCTACACCTTC. Its translation is CASSLGRDGYTF.

This chain links TRBV28 with TRBJ1-2; no definite D call. The CDR3 extends over 13 amino acids. Germline V gene data show CDR1 as MDHEN and CDR2 as SYDVKM. Trimming cost V 10 bases and J 4 bases, with 16 bases left between them. The CDR3 loop is CATPLKTGYGYTF. The CDR3 coding sequence is TGTGCCACCCCACTGAAAACGGGCTATGGCTACACCTTC.

This clone was observed many times. This rearrangement joins TRBV30 to TRBJ1-3; D is unclear. The ends were cut back, 2 bases at V and 0 bases at J, with 8 bases in the middle. The CDR3 spans 14 residues. The germline V gene has CDR1 GTSNPN and CDR2 SVGIG (reference sequence). CDR3 protein: CAWSRRISGNTIYF. In DNA form, the CDR3 reads TGTGCCTGGAGTAGGAGGATCTCTGGAAACACCATATATTTT.

The chain carries TRBV6-1 and TRBJ2-7; D unclear. V was shortened by 4 bases and J by 7 bases, with 17 bases between the two germline ends. The CDR3 has 14 residues. CDR1 and CDR2 (germline): MNHNS, SASEGT. CDR3 protein: CASSGGNLPREQYF. In DNA form, the CDR3 reads TGTGCCAGCAGTGGCGGCAACCTACCCCGAGAGCAGTACTTC.

J is TRBJ2-7 and V is TRBV9; D might be TRBD1 (6 bases). Germline V CDR1 and CDR2: SGDLS, YYNGEE. There are 12 residues in the CDR3. Trimming took off 7 bases at V and 3 bases at J, with 11 bases between the two ends. CDR3 loop: CASSRTDYEQYF. The CDR3 region has the DNA TGTGCCAGCTCTCGGACAGACTACGAGCAGTACTTC.

V gene TRBV5-5 combines with J gene TRBJ1-3; 9 bases fit TRBD1. This CDR3 comprises 16 residues. V gave up 0 bases and J gave up 7 bases; unmatched junction bases: 8. Germline V lookup: CDR1 SGHKS, CDR2 YYEKEE (reference sequence). The CDR3 DNA is TGTGCCAGCAGCTTGGATCCAGGACAGGGGCGGAACACCATATATTTT. Encoded protein: CASSLDPGQGRNTIYF.

The chain joins TRBV18 to TRBJ1-3, with D possibly matching TRBD1 (6 bases). This CDR3 is built from 17 residues. V was trimmed by 3 bases and J by 2 bases, leaving 17 bases between them. Germline CDR1 is KGHSH and CDR2 is LQKENI. This CDR3 reads CASSPRGQPVPGNTIYF. As DNA, the CDR3 is TGTGCCAGCTCACCCCGAGGACAGCCCGTCCCTGGAAACACCATATATTTT.

This clone was counted once. The genes are TRBV27 and TRBJ1-5, with 8 nucleotides matching TRBD1. The CDR3 length is 12 residues. V was pared by 7 bases and J by 7 bases, with 3 bases of the junction left unmatched. Germline lookup yields CDR1 MNHEY and CDR2 SMNVEV (reference sequence). The CDR3 DNA is TGTGCCAGCAAGACAGGGGTCCAGCCCCAGCATTTT. Amino acid sequence: CASKTGVQPQHF.

V is TRBV7-2 and J is TRBJ2-7; D may match TRBD1 or TRBD2 (5 bases each). The CDR3 extends over 18 amino acids. Germline V gene data show CDR1 as SGHTA and CDR2 as FQGNSA. V was cut by 5 bases and J by 3 bases, with 26 bases left in between. The CDR3 sequence: CASSNRDQPPARGYEQYF. The DNA for the CDR3 is TGTGCCAGCAGCAACCGGGACCAACCGCCCGCGAGAGGCTACGAGCAGTACTTC. Filled out from reference TRBV7-2 and TRBJ2-7, the complete variable domain reads GAGVSQSPSNKVTEKGKDVELRCDPISGHTALYWYRQSLGQGLEFLIYFQGNSAPDKSGLPSDRFSAERTGGSVSTLTIQRTQQEDSAVYLCASSNRDQPPARGYEQYFGPGTRLTVT.

The rearrangement uses TRBV6-5 and TRBJ2-3; TRBD2 matches 10 bases. Trimming cost V 5 bases and J 3 bases; bases outside gene matches: 5. The germline gives CDR1 MNHEY, CDR2 SVGAGI. There are 15 residues in the CDR3. The CDR3, as DNA: TGTGCCAGCAGTAGAGCGGGAGGGATTACAGATACGCAGTATTTT. The encoded protein is CASSRAGGITDTQYF.

Here the CDR3 DNA reads TGCGCCAGCAGCCAATCGGGGGAAGGGGAAGCTTTCTTT. Translating it yields CASSQSGEGEAFF. V and J are TRBV5-1 and TRBJ1-1; D is possibly TRBD1 (5 bases). There are 13 residues in the CDR3. The germline V gene has CDR1 SGHRS and CDR2 YFSETQ. Trimming pared 4 bases from V and 8 bases from J, leaving 15 bases between.